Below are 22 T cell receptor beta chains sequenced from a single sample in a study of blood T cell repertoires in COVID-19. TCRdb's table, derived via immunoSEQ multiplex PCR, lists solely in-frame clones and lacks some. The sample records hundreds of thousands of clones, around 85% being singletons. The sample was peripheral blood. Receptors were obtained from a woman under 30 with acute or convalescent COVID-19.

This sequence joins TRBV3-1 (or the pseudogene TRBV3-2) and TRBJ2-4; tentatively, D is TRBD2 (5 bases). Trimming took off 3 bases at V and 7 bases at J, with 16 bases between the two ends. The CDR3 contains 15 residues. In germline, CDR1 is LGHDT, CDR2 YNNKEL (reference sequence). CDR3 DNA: TGTGCCAGCAGCCACGTCGGGGTCGGTGGGAACATTCAGTACTTC. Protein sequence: CASSHVGVGGNIQYF.

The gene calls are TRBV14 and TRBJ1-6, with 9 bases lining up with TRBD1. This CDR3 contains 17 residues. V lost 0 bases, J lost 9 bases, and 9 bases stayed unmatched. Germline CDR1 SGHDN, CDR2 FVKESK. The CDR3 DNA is TGTGCCAGCAGCCAAGATCATGACAGGGGGATGGGTTCACCCCTCCACTTT. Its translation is CASSQDHDRGMGSPLHF.

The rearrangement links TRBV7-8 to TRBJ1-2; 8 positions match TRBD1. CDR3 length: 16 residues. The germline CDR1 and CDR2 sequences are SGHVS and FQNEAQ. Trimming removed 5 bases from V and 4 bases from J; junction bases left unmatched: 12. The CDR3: CASSPRAQTGAYGYTF. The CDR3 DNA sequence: TGTGCCAGCAGCCCTAGGGCCCAGACAGGGGCCTATGGCTACACCTTC.

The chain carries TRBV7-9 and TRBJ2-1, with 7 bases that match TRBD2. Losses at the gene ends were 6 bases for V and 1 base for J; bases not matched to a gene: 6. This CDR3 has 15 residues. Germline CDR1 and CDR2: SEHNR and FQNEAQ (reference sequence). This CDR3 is CASSHSGPSYNEQFF. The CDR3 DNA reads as TGTGCCAGCAGTCATAGCGGGCCTTCCTACAATGAGCAGTTCTTC.

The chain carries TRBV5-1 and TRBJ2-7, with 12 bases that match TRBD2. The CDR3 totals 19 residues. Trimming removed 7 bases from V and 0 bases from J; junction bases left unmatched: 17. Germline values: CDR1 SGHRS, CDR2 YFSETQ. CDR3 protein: CASPQRDASGGESSYEQYF. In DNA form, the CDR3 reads TGCGCCAGCCCCCAAAGGGACGCTAGCGGGGGGGAGAGCTCCTACGAGCAGTACTTC.

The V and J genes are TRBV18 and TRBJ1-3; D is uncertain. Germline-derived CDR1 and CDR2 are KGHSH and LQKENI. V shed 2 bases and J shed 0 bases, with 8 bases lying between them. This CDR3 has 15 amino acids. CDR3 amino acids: CASSPEISSGNTIYF. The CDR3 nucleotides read TGTGCCAGCTCACCAGAGATCTCCTCTGGAAACACCATATATTTT.

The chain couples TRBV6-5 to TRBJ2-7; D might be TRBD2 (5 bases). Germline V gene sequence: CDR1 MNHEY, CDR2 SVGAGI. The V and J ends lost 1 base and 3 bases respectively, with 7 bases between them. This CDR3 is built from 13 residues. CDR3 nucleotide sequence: TGTGCCAGCAGTTACTTTGGGAGCTACGAGCAGTACTTC. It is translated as CASSYFGSYEQYF.

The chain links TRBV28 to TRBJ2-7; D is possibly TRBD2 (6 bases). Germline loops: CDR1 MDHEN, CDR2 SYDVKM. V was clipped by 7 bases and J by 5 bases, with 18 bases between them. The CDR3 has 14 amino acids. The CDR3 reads CASIPLRDFHEQYF. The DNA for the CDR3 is TGTGCCAGCATCCCTTTGCGGGATTTTCACGAGCAGTACTTC.

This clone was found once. The CDR3 is CASSPETGGDTEAFF. The CDR3 DNA reads TGTGCCAGCAGCCCCGAGACAGGGGGAGACACTGAAGCTTTCTTT. The chain has TRBV9 and TRBJ1-1, with 9 bases lining up with TRBD1. Germline trimming cut 4 bases from V and 3 bases from J; bases unmatched to any gene: 7. Germline CDR1 and CDR2: SGDLS and YYNGEE. The CDR3 sequence is 15 residues long.

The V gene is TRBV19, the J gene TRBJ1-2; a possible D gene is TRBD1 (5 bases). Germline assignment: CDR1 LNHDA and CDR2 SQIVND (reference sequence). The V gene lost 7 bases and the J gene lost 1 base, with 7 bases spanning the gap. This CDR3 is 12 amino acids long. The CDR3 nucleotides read TGTGCCAGTATAGGGGTTAACTATGGCTACACCTTC. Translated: CASIGVNYGYTF.

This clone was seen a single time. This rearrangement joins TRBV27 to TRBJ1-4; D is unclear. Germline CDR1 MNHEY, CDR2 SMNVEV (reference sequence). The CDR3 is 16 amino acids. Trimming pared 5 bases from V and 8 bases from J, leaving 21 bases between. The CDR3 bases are TGTGCCAGCAGTCCGAGAACGGGGAGTCTTGGGGAAAAACTGTTTTTT. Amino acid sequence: CASSPRTGSLGEKLFF.

The DNA for the CDR3 is TGTGCCAGCAGCTCGGACAGGGCCGCCTACAATGAGCAGTTCTTC. Amino acid sequence: CASSSDRAAYNEQFF. This chain links TRBV2 with TRBJ2-1; TRBD1 agrees at 8 bases. The germline CDR1 and CDR2 sequences are SNHLY and FYNNEI. This CDR3 has 15 amino acids. V gave up 6 bases and J gave up 2 bases; unmatched junction bases: 6.

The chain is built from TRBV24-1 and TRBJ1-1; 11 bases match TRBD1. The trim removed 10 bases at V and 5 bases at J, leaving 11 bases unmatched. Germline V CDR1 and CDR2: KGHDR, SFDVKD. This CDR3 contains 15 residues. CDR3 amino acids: CATKGQGVTGTEAFF. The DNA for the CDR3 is TGTGCCACTAAGGGACAGGGGGTTACAGGGACTGAAGCTTTCTTT.

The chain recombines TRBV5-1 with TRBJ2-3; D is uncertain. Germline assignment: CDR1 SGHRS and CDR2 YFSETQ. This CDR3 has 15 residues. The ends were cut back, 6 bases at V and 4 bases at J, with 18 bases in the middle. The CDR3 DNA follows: TGCGCCAGCACCTCCCTACCTAGTTCCGCAGATACGCAGTATTTT. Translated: CASTSLPSSADTQYF.

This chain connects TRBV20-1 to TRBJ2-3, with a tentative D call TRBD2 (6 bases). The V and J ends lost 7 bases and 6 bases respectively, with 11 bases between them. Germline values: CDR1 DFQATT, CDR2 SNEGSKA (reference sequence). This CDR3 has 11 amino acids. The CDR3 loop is CSVTRGDTQYF. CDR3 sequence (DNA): TGCAGTGTGACTAGAGGTGATACGCAGTATTTT.

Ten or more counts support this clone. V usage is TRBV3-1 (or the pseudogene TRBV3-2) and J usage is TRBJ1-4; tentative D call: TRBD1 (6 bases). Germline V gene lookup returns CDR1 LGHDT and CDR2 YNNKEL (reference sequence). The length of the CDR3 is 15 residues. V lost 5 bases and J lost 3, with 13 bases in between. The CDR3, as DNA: TGTGCCAGCAGCGCCCGGACAGCCTCTAATGAAAAACTGTTTTTT. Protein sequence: CASSARTASNEKLFF.

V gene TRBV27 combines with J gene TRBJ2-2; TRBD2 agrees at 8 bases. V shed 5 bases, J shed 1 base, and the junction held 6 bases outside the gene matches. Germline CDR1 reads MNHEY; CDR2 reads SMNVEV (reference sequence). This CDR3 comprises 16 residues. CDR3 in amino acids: CASSPLAGENTGELFF. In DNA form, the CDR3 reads TGTGCCAGCAGTCCCCTAGCGGGCGAGAACACCGGGGAGCTGTTTTTT.

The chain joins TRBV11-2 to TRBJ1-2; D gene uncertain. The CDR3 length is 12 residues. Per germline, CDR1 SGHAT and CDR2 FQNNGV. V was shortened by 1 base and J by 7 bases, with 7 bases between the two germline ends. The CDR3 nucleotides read TGTGCCAGCAGCTTAGCGTTGAGTGGCTACACCTTC. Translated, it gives CASSLALSGYTF.

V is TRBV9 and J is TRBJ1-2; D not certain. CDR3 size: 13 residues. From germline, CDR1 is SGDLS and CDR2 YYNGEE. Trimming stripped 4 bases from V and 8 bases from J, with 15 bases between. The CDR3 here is CASSQEGSRGYTF. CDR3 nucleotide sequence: TGTGCCAGCAGCCAGGAGGGCAGCCGGGGCTACACCTTC.

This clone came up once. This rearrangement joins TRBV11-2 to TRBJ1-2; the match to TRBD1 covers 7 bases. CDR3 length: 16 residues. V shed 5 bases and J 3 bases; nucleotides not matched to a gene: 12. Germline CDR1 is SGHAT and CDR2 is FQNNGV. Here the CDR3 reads CASSVTGIVMDYGYTF. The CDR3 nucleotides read TGTGCCAGCAGCGTGACAGGGATCGTTATGGACTATGGCTACACCTTC. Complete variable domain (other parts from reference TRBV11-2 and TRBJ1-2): EAGVAQSPRYKIIEKRQSVAFWCNPISGHATLYWYQQILGQGPKLLIQFQNNGVVDDSQLPKDRFSAERLKGVDSTLKIQPAKLEDSAVYLCASSVTGIVMDYGYTFGSGTRLTVV.

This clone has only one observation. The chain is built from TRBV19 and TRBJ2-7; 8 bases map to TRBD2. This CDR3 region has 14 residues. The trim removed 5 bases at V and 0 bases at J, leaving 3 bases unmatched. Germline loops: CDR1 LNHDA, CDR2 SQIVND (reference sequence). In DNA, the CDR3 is TGTGCCAGTAGTGACGGGGGGGACTCCTACGAGCAGTACTTC. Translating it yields CASSDGGDSYEQYF.

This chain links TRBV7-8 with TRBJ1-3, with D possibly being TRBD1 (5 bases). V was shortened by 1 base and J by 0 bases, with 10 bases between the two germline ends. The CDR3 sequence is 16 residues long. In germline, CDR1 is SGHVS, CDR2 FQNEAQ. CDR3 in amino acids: CASSLGWGPSGNTIYF. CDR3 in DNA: TGTGCCAGCAGCTTAGGGTGGGGCCCCTCTGGAAACACCATATATTTT.